This is a list of T cell receptor beta chains from one sample in a study of T cell changes during pregnancy in multiple sclerosis. TCRdb's table, derived via immunoSEQ multiplex PCR, lists solely in-frame clones and lacks some. The data hold 70,000 to 80,000 clones, with around 94% observed a single time. The sequences come from peripheral blood, collected in the third trimester of pregnancy. The receptors derive from a female donor with multiple sclerosis, enrolled in a pregnancy study. Both conserved end residues are part of each CDR3. D genes are given only for firm matches. Not every row has a clone size; where given, it reads once, few, many or a size class.

d_call clone_size j_call v_call cdr3_aa cdr3_nt
TRBD1 once TRBJ1-2 TRBV9 CASSLLAGQGAEGWGYTF TGTGCCAGCAGCTTATTGGCGGGACAGGGGGCTGAAGGTTGGGGCTACACCTTC
- - TRBJ2-2 TRBV30 CAWSGLGELFF TGTGCCTGGTCAGGTCTAGGGGAGCTGTTTTTT
TRBD2 once TRBJ2-7 TRBV7-2 CASSPGLAGGHEQYF TGTGCCAGCAGCCCTGGACTAGCGGGGGGGCACGAGCAGTACTTC
- - TRBJ1-2 TRBV6-5 CASSSLLLGTIHGHTF TGTGCCAGCAGTTCCCTCCTACTCGGGACAATCCATGGCCACACCTTC
- - TRBJ1-5 TRBV4-2 CASSQEVGGQHNQPQHF TGTGCCAGCAGCCAAGAGGTGGGTGGACAGCACAATCAGCCCCAGCATTTT
TRBD1 - TRBJ2-5 TRBV7-2 CASINRGAGPQETQYF TGTGCCAGCATCAACAGGGGGGCAGGCCCCCAAGAGACCCAGTACTTC
TRBD1 - TRBJ2-1 TRBV7-3 CASSPHPTGGNEQFF TGTGCCAGCAGCCCCCACCCAACAGGGGGCAATGAGCAGTTCTTC
- - TRBJ2-7 TRBV6-5 CASSSLSTSSYEQYF TGTGCCAGCAGTTCCCTCAGTACTAGCTCCTACGAGCAGTACTTC
TRBD2 - TRBJ2-1 TRBV7-6 CASSLGVAGGFNEQFF TGTGCCAGCAGCTTAGGGGTGGCGGGGGGATTCAATGAGCAGTTCTTC
- - TRBJ1-2 TRBV30 CAWSVTLYGYTF TGTGCCTGGAGTGTAACTTTGTATGGCTACACCTTC
- - TRBJ2-5 TRBV4-2 CASSQGGHEETQYF TGTGCCAGCAGCCAAGGGGGACATGAAGAGACCCAGTACTTC
- - TRBJ1-2 TRBV10-2 CASSDPTGLGLYGYTF TGCGCCAGCAGTGACCCGACAGGTCTGGGGTTATATGGCTACACCTTC
TRBD1 - TRBJ1-2 TRBV9 CASSGQGPYYGYTF TGTGCCAGCAGCGGACAGGGGCCGTACTATGGCTACACCTTC
TRBD1 - TRBJ1-2 TRBV7-2 CASSPGGTYGYTF TGTGCCAGCAGCCCAGGGGGCACCTATGGCTACACCTTC
TRBD1 - TRBJ2-7 TRBV6-5 CASSRFGTGRYEQYF TGTGCCAGCAGCCGATTTGGGACAGGGAGATACGAGCAGTACTTC
- - TRBJ1-1 TRBV9 CASSVSDMNTEAFF TGTGCCAGCAGCGTATCCGACATGAACACTGAAGCTTTCTTT
TRBD1 - TRBJ1-1 TRBV7-2 CASSRGTGTEAFF TGTGCCAGCAGCCGTGGGACAGGCACTGAAGCTTTCTTT
- - TRBJ2-1 TRBV2 CASSPEGTGGQFF TGTGCCAGCAGTCCAGAGGGGACCGGGGGGCAGTTCTTC
- - TRBJ2-1 TRBV14 CASSAVPTYNEQFF TGTGCCAGCAGTGCGGTGCCTACTTACAATGAGCAGTTCTTC
TRBD2 once TRBJ2-5 TRBV2 CANRGLAGAQETQYF TGTGCCAACCGGGGGCTAGCGGGGGCCCAAGAGACCCAGTACTTC
TRBD1 - TRBJ1-2 TRBV7-9 CASSFRDRGDYGYTF TGTGCCAGCAGTTTCCGGGACAGGGGTGACTATGGCTACACCTTC
TRBD2 - TRBJ2-1 TRBV5-4 CASRSTGGRYNEQFF TGTGCCAGCAGAAGTACGGGGGGGAGGTACAATGAGCAGTTCTTC
- once TRBJ1-1 TRBV11-3 CASSPSGNTEAFF TGTGCCAGCAGCCCTTCGGGGAACACTGAAGCTTTCTTT
TRBD2 - TRBJ2-1 TRBV9 CASSGTSGNEQFF TGTGCCAGCAGCGGGACTAGCGGCAATGAGCAGTTCTTC
- few TRBJ1-1 TRBV9 CASSPGNPRGPEAFF TGTGCCAGCAGCCCAGGTAACCCCCGAGGGCCTGAAGCTTTCTTT
TRBD2 - TRBJ2-7 TRBV19 CASSRRPPGLAGGPSSYEQYF TGTGCCAGTAGCAGAAGACCTCCGGGACTAGCGGGGGGGCCGTCATCCTACGAGCAGTACTTC
- - TRBJ1-1 TRBV10-3 CATARMNTEAFF TGTGCCACCGCGAGGATGAACACTGAAGCTTTCTTT
TRBD2 - TRBJ2-1 TRBV7-3 CASSPSGAILNEQFF TGTGCCAGCAGCCCCAGCGGGGCCATCCTTAATGAGCAGTTCTTC